This note documents a single TCR beta chain sequence. Its cognate antigen is unknown. This sample stems from a study of cytomegalovirus exposure and HLA in healthy donors. Primers: 60 Vbeta forward and 13 Jbeta reverse. The protocol was immunoSEQ multiplex PCR, while the TCRdb copy is restricted to in-frame clones and leaves out a portion. The listing records about 54,000 clones. Points from the study as a whole: In an earlier analysis, about 87% or about 30%: the productive usage of most TCR beta V segments. It was assumed in the presence/absence analyses that sequencing depth was roughly uniform across donors.

Per the germline V gene, CDR1 is MRHNA and CDR2 is SNTAGT. V was pared by 6 bases and J by 3 bases, with 14 bases between. The CDR3 has 14 amino acids. The source material was PBMCs. The sequence came from a woman aged 40 to 49 in good health and CMV-seronegative. V gene TRBV6-4 combines with J gene TRBJ1-2; a possible D gene is TRBD1 (5 bases). The CDR3 sequence is CASREEGRYYGYTF. The CDR3 coding sequence is TGTGCCAGCAGAGAAGAGGGGAGGTACTATGGCTACACCTTC.